This T cell receptor (beta chain) derives from a study of cytomegalovirus exposure and HLA in healthy donors. Whole-study context: About 85 million unique TCRs from HLA-typed donors were held in an early release of data. Study conclusions and caveats: Association of 15,000 to 20,000 TCR beta sequences with HLA alleles was found at 0.05 false discovery rate in a later analysis. A later analysis reportedly found fewer N-insertions in an Asian-associated ancestry cluster than the roughly 700-donor mean.

The PCR was carried out with 60 Vbeta primers and 13 Jbeta primers. The repertoire was sequenced with immunoSEQ multiplex PCR; TCRdb's copy has only in-frame clones and lacks some. The sample yields roughly 150,000 clones, around 72% seen once. Germline V lookup: CDR1 SQVTM, CDR2 ANQGSEA. This CDR3 comprises 12 residues. The V gene lost 4 bases and the J gene lost 4 bases, with 11 bases spanning the gap. With respect to this clone: Its specificity is unknown.

This rearrangement joins TRBV29-1 to TRBJ2-7; D is unresolved. Source material: PBMCs. The sequence was obtained from a woman between 35 and 50 years old in good health and CMV-seropositive. The CDR3 coding sequence is TGCAGCGTTGTGAACGGAGTGTACGAGCAGTACTTC. It is translated as CSVVNGVYEQYF.